This T cell receptor beta chain was found in a study of T cells in Graves' hyperthyroidism and ophthalmopathy. Study overall: It was at initial diagnosis, before any treatment, that peripheral blood was collected.

Study-level points and caveats: Also found in blood were most expanded thyroid clonotypes above 0.001.

This clonotype turned up a few times. The antigen remains unidentified. Uncontrolled infection, other autoimmune disease, pregnancy and lactation each barred patients from inclusion. Amplification yielded TCR beta CDR3 regions, with RNA transcripts as the source. The study used the HTBI primer set for a first-round RT-PCR of the TCR CDR3. TCRdb redid the calling of the multiplex PCR reads with MiXCR, one entry per CDR3 protein. This sample has approximately 270,000 distinct CDR3 sequences, with roughly 15% found just once. This sequence originates from a woman aged 40-49 years with Graves' hyperthyroidism that later progressed to Graves' ophthalmopathy. The sample comprised blood.

The CDR3 DNA is TGTGCCAGCAAAGTCAACAGCTACACCGGGGAGCTGTTTTTT. As protein: CASKVNSYTGELFF. The chain recombines TRBV6-1 with TRBJ2-2; D gene unclear. Trimming cost V 7 bases and J 3 bases, with 12 bases left between them. The CDR3 totals 14 residues. Germline V gives CDR1 MNHNS, CDR2 SASEGT.